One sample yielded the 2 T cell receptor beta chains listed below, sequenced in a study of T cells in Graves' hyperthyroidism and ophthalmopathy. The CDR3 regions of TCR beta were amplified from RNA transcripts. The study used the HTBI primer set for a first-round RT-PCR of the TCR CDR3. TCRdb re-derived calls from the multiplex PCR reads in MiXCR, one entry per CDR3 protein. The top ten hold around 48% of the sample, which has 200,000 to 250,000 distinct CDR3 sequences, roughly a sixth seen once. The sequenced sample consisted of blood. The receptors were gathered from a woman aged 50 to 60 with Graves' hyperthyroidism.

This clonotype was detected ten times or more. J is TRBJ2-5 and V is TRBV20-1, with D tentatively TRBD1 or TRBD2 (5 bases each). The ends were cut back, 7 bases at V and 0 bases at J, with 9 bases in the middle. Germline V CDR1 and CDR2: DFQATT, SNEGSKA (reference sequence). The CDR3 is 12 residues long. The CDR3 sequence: CSGWGYQETQYF. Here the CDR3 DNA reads TGCAGTGGGTGGGGGTACCAAGAGACCCAGTACTTC.

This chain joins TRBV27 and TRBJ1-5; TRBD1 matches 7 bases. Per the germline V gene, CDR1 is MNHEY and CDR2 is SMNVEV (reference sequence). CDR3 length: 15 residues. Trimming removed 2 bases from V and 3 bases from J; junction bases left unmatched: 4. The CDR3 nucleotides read TGTGCCAGCAGTTTAACCGGGACAGACAATCAGCCCCAGCATTTT. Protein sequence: CASSLTGTDNQPQHF.